Shown below are 26 T cell receptor beta chains from a single sample sequenced in a study of blood T cell repertoires in COVID-19. Profiled with immunoSEQ multiplex PCR; TCRdb holds only in-frame clones, not every one. This table holds roughly 150,000 clones, roughly 80% found once. Sequencing input: peripheral blood. These receptors all come from a man aged 70 or older with acute or convalescent COVID-19.

This rearrangement joins TRBV5-1 to TRBJ2-7; D perhaps matches TRBD1 (6 bases). V was cut by 0 bases and J by 0 bases, with 10 bases left in between. This CDR3 is 15 amino acids long. The germline V gene has CDR1 SGHRS and CDR2 YFSETQ. CDR3 nucleotides: TGCGCCAGCAGCTTGGCCACAGGGACCTCCTACGAGCAGTACTTC. This translates into CASSLATGTSYEQYF.

The chain uses TRBV21-1 and TRBJ1-4; TRBD1 is the table's D call, not checked against the DNA. TRBV21-1 counts as a pseudogene. This CDR3 has 19 amino acids. CDR3 DNA: TGTGCCAGCAGCAAAGACCAGCAGGTAAGAGAGTCAACTAATGAAAAACTGTTTTTT. Residues: CASSKDQQVRESTNEKLFF.

This chain uses TRBV10-3 with TRBJ1-1, with D possibly being TRBD1 (5 bases). Germline V CDR1 and CDR2: ENHRY, SYGVKD. The CDR3 spans 17 residues. V dropped 3 bases and J dropped 4 bases, with 21 bases sitting between them. The CDR3 sequence: CAISDPVGGGRSTEAFF. CDR3 in DNA: TGTGCCATCAGTGACCCCGTCGGGGGGGGGAGGAGCACTGAAGCTTTCTTT.

The chain couples TRBV27 to TRBJ2-1, with D possibly being TRBD2 (6 bases). Trimming left V 10 bases short and J 1 base short, with 14 bases between. The CDR3 is 14 amino acids. Germline CDR1 is MNHEY and CDR2 is SMNVEV (reference sequence). The CDR3 nucleotides read TGTGCCACCTGGCGGGCGGGGTCCTACAATGAGCAGTTCTTC. It is translated as CATWRAGSYNEQFF.

In this sample, this clone turned up once. This chain joins TRBV29-1 and TRBJ1-5, with 7 bases lining up with TRBD1. Trimming removed 4 bases from V and 7 bases from J; junction bases left unmatched: 4. The CDR3 runs to 12 residues. Germline V lookup: CDR1 SQVTM, CDR2 ANQGSEA. DNA for the CDR3: TGCAGCGTTGGTACAGGGGACCAGCCCCAGCATTTT. It encodes CSVGTGDQPQHF.

The CDR3 bases are TGCGCCAGCAGCTTGGGTTCAGGGTTGAACACCGGGGAGCTGTTTTTT. Amino acids: CASSLGSGLNTGELFF. This rearrangement joins TRBV5-1 to TRBJ2-2; D perhaps matches TRBD1 (5 bases). V dropped 0 bases and J dropped 1 base, with 10 bases sitting between them. Germline CDR1 SGHRS, CDR2 YFSETQ. The length of the CDR3 is 16 residues. The complete variable domain, with remaining parts taken from reference TRBV5-1 and TRBJ2-2, reads KAGVTQTPRYLIKTRGQQVTLSCSPISGHRSVSWYQQTPGQGLQFLFEYFSETQRNKGNFPGRFSGRQFSNSRSEMNVSTLELGDSALYLCASSLGSGLNTGELFFGEGSRLTVL.

The sample holds one count of this clone. This rearrangement joins TRBV10-1 to TRBJ2-1, with 7 bases that match TRBD2. The CDR3 length is 14 residues. CDR1 is WNHNN, CDR2 SYGVQD, per germline (reference sequence). J was trimmed by 5 bases and V by 8 bases; bases with no gene match: 9. This CDR3 is CASQEWGGNNEQFF. In DNA form, the CDR3 reads TGCGCCAGCCAGGAGTGGGGGGGAAACAATGAGCAGTTCTTC.

This chain uses TRBV7-2 with TRBJ1-2; tentative D call: TRBD1 (5 bases). V was shortened by 3 bases and J by 1 base, with 6 bases between the two germline ends. This CDR3 contains 13 residues. Looked up from germline, CDR1 is SGHTA and CDR2 is FQGNSA. CDR3 in DNA: TGTGCCAGCAGCTTCCAGGGTAACTATGGCTACACCTTC. Amino acids: CASSFQGNYGYTF. Full variable domain (rest looked up from reference TRBV7-2 and TRBJ1-2): GAGVSQSPSNKVTEKGKDVELRCDPISGHTALYWYRQSLGQGLEFLIYFQGNSAPDKSGLPSDRFSAERTGGSVSTLTIQRTQQEDSAVYLCASSFQGNYGYTFGSGTRLTVV.

This sequence joins TRBV7-9 and TRBJ2-7; a weak D match, TRBD2 (5 bases). Deletions cut 5 bases from V and 3 bases from J, with 11 bases between. The CDR3 consists of 13 residues. Per germline, CDR1 SEHNR and CDR2 FQNEAQ (reference sequence). In DNA form, the CDR3 reads TGTGCCAGCAGCCCTAGCAGCTTCTACGAGCAGTACTTC. Translated, it gives CASSPSSFYEQYF.

J is TRBJ2-7 and V is TRBV25-1; D possibly corresponds to TRBD2 (6 bases). The germline V gene encodes CDR1 MGHDK and CDR2 SYGVNS. This CDR3 has 15 residues. The V end was cut by 10 bases, the J end by 1 base, with 20 bases between. CDR3 sequence (DNA): TGTGCCACCAAAGGTGGAGGGTCACCGTCCTACGAGCAGTACTTC. Protein sequence: CATKGGGSPSYEQYF.

This chain connects TRBV6-2 or TRBV6-3 to TRBJ2-2; 7 nucleotides match TRBD2. Trimming took 4 bases from V and 5 from J; bases not matched to a gene: 13. CDR1 is MNHEY and CDR2 is SVGEGT in the germline V gene. The CDR3 consists of 17 residues. CDR3 nucleotides: TGTGCCAGCAGTTCACTCAAGTGGGAGGGCCAAACCGGGGAGCTGTTTTTT. It is translated as CASSSLKWEGQTGELFF.

The V gene is TRBV11-3, the J gene TRBJ2-1; TRBD2 matches at 7 bases. Germline-derived CDR1 and CDR2 are SGHNT and YENEEA. The CDR3 extends over 16 amino acids. Germline trimming cut 2 bases from V and 5 bases from J; bases unmatched to any gene: 9. The CDR3 DNA is TGTGCCAGCAGCTTACAAGGACTAGGAGGGCACAATGAGCAGTTCTTC. Its protein product is CASSLQGLGGHNEQFF. The full variable domain, rest sourced from reference TRBV11-3 and TRBJ2-1, is EAGVVQSPRYKIIEKKQPVAFWCNPISGHNTLYWYLQNLGQGPELLIRYENEEAVDDSQLPKDRFSAERLKGVDSTLKIQPAELGDSAVYLCASSLQGLGGHNEQFFGPGTRLTVL.

The CDR3: CATSRPSGQNTEAFF. DNA for the CDR3: TGTGCCACCAGCCGACCTTCGGGACAGAACACTGAAGCTTTCTTT. The rearrangement links TRBV15 to TRBJ1-1; D perhaps matches TRBD1 (6 bases). CDR3 size: 15 residues. Deletions cut 5 bases from V and 1 base from J, with 14 bases between. Germline V gives CDR1 LNHNV, CDR2 YYDKDF (reference sequence).

The chain carries TRBV12-3 or TRBV12-4 and TRBJ2-1; TRBD1 agrees at 8 bases. CDR3 length: 12 amino acids. J gave up 7 bases and V 6 bases, and 2 bases lay outside the gene matches. In DNA, the CDR3 is TGTGCCAGCAGGACAGGGGCGAATGAGCAGTTCTTC. It encodes CASRTGANEQFF.

This clone was counted between two and nine times. The chain couples TRBV2 to TRBJ1-5; D perhaps matches TRBD1 (6 bases). The CDR3 consists of 15 residues. V was shortened by 5 bases and J by 7 bases, with 18 bases between the two germline ends. Per germline, CDR1 SNHLY and CDR2 FYNNEI. The CDR3 region is CASSPQGGWQQPQHF. The CDR3 DNA follows: TGTGCCAGCAGTCCACAGGGAGGGTGGCAGCAGCCCCAGCATTTT.

The chain employs TRBV28 and TRBJ1-4, with D possibly being TRBD1 (5 bases). CDR3 size: 12 residues. Trimming cost V 9 bases and J 11 bases, with 16 bases left between them. Germline V gene lookup returns CDR1 MDHEN and CDR2 SYDVKM. Here the CDR3 reads CASRTRQLKLFF. DNA for the CDR3: TGTGCCAGTCGGACCCGACAGTTGAAACTGTTTTTT.

The sample holds one count of this clone. The rearrangement joins TRBV27 to TRBJ2-1; TRBD2 matches 15 bases. The CDR3 is 17 residues long. The trim removed 2 bases at V and 7 bases at J, leaving 6 bases unmatched. The germline V gene has CDR1 MNHEY and CDR2 SMNVEV (reference sequence). CDR3 loop: CASSLSGLAGGQNEQFF. The CDR3 coding sequence is TGTGCCAGCAGTTTAAGCGGACTAGCGGGAGGGCAAAATGAGCAGTTCTTC.

The V and J genes are TRBV28 and TRBJ1-4; TRBD1 might be the D (5 bases). V was shortened by 5 bases and J by 5 bases, with 15 bases between the two germline ends. The CDR3 consists of 15 residues. Germline CDR1 MDHEN, CDR2 SYDVKM. The CDR3 loop is CASSTRGGENEKLFF. The CDR3 bases are TGTGCCAGCAGTACCCGGGGGGGTGAAAATGAAAAACTGTTTTTT. The full variable domain, with the rest looked up from reference TRBV28 and TRBJ1-4, is DVKVTQSSRYLVKRTGEKVFLECVQDMDHENMFWYRQDPGLGLRLIYFSYDVKMKEKGDIPEGYSVSREKKERFSLILESASTNQTSMYLCASSTRGGENEKLFFGSGTQLSVL.

V gene TRBV29-1 combines with J gene TRBJ2-7; 7 bases map to TRBD2. Germline lookup yields CDR1 SQVTM and CDR2 ANQGSEA. The CDR3 extends over 16 amino acids. Trimming cost V 1 base and J 1 base; bases outside gene matches: 10. DNA for the CDR3: TGCAGCGTTGAAGGCGGTGGGAGCGGGACTTCCTACGAGCAGTACTTC. Translating gives CSVEGGGSGTSYEQYF.

The chain carries TRBV5-1 and TRBJ2-2; 12 nucleotides match TRBD2. There are 16 residues in the CDR3. The V and J ends lost 4 bases and 1 base, in that order; junction bases with no gene match: 2. The germline gives CDR1 SGHRS, CDR2 YFSETQ. CDR3 in amino acids: CASSQGLAGNTGELFF. CDR3 nucleotide sequence: TGCGCCAGCAGCCAGGGACTAGCGGGGAACACCGGGGAGCTGTTTTTT. The entire variable domain, with the rest obtained from reference TRBV5-1 and TRBJ2-2, is as follows: KAGVTQTPRYLIKTRGQQVTLSCSPISGHRSVSWYQQTPGQGLQFLFEYFSETQRNKGNFPGRFSGRQFSNSRSEMNVSTLELGDSALYLCASSQGLAGNTGELFFGEGSRLTVL.

Of note for this clone: The sample holds other DNA sequences that translate to the same CDR3. This chain links TRBV14 with TRBJ2-1, with a possible D match to TRBD1 (5 bases). The ends were cut back, 1 base at V and 6 bases at J, with 7 bases in the middle. Germline V CDR1 and CDR2: SGHDN, FVKESK. CDR3 length: 13 residues. The CDR3 coding sequence is TGTGCCAGCAGCCAAGTTAGGGGCAATGAGCAGTTCTTC. Encoded protein: CASSQVRGNEQFF.

The chain employs TRBV5-1 and TRBJ1-1; D is unresolved. V gave up 1 base and J gave up 1 base, with 11 bases separating them. The CDR3 spans 15 residues. CDR1 is SGHRS, CDR2 YFSETQ, per germline. CDR3 region: CASSLLLGGNTEAFF. The CDR3 nucleotides read TGCGCCAGCAGCTTGCTTCTGGGAGGGAACACTGAAGCTTTCTTT.

This rearrangement joins TRBV6-5 to TRBJ1-1; 8 bases align to TRBD1. The CDR3 runs 14 residues. V trimming: 6 bases; J trimming: 8 bases; junction bases outside the gene matches: 11. Germline assignment: CDR1 MNHEY and CDR2 SVGAGI. DNA for the CDR3: TGTGCCAGCAGAAGCGGACAGGGAAGGAAGGAAGCTTTCTTT. As protein: CASRSGQGRKEAFF.

CDR3 region: CASRRRESEGSPLHF. CDR3 DNA: TGTGCCAGCAGGAGGAGAGAGTCAGAGGGTTCACCCCTCCACTTT. The J gene is TRBJ1-6, the V gene TRBV6-5; no definite D call. Per germline, CDR1 MNHEY and CDR2 SVGAGI. Trimming took off 6 bases at V and 9 bases at J, with 18 bases between the two ends. CDR3 size: 15 residues.

The gene calls are TRBV19 and TRBJ2-3; 8 positions agree with TRBD2. The length of the CDR3 is 15 residues. CDR1 and CDR2 (germline): LNHDA, SQIVND (reference sequence). Unmatched junction bases numbered 7, after V lost 6 bases and J lost 2 bases. CDR3: CASSPTSGLTDTQYF. The CDR3 nucleotides are TGTGCCAGTAGCCCTACTAGCGGTCTCACAGATACGCAGTATTTT.

This clone was seen just once. The chain carries TRBV7-2 and TRBJ2-5, with 9 nucleotides matching TRBD2. Germline trimming cut 1 base from V and 3 bases from J; bases unmatched to any gene: 9. Germline loops: CDR1 SGHTA, CDR2 FQGNSA. CDR3 length: 17 amino acids. The DNA for the CDR3 is TGTGCCAGCAGCTTAGACGGCGGGAGGGCCGGCGAAGAGACCCAGTACTTC. Amino acid sequence: CASSLDGGRAGEETQYF.